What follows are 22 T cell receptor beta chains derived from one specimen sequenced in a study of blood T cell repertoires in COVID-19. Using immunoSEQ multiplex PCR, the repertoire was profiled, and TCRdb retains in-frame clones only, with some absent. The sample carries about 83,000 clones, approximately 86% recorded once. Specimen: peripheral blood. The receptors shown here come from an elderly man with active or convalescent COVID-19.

The CDR3: CAWSCKGASDYGYTF. CDR3 nucleotides: TGTGCCTGGAGTTGTAAGGGGGCATCGGACTATGGCTACACCTTC. The V call is TRBV30, the J call TRBJ1-2; 7 bases line up with TRBD1. The V segment lost 2 bases and the J segment 3 bases; nucleotides outside the gene matches: 9. In germline, CDR1 is GTSNPN, CDR2 SVGIG (reference sequence). CDR3 length: 15 residues.

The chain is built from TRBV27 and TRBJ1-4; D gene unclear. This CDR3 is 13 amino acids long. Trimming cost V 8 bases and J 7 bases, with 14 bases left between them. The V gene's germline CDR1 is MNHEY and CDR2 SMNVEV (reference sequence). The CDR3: CASGWKSGEKLFF. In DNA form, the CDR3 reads TGTGCCAGCGGCTGGAAATCGGGTGAAAAACTGTTTTTT.

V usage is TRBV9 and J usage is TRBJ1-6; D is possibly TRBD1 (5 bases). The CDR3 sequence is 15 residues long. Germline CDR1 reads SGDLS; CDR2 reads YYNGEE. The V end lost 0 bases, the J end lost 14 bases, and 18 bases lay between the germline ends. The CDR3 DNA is TGTGCCAGCAGCGTAGGGGCAGGGCAGGATGAGTCCCTCCACTTT. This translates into CASSVGAGQDESLHF.

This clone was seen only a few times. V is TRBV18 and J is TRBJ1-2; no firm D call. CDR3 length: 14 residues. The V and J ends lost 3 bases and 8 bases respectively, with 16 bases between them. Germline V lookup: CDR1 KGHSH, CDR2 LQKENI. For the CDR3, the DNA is TGTGCCAGCTCACCCCAGGAGGCCGCCCGGGGCTACACCTTC. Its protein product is CASSPQEAARGYTF.

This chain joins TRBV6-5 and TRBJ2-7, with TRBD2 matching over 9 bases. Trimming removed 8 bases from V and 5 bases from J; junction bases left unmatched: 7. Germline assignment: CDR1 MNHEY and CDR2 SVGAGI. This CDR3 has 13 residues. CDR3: CASGERGVDEQYV. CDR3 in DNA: TGTGCCAGCGGGGAGCGGGGGGTCGACGAGCAGTACGTC.

CDR3: CASSVDVGGDTWTQETQYF. CDR3 nucleotides: TGTGCCAGCAGCGTAGATGTGGGGGGGGACACCTGGACCCAAGAGACCCAGTACTTC. V and J are TRBV9 and TRBJ2-5; a weak D match, TRBD2 (7 bases). Trimming took 0 bases from V and 1 from J, leaving 22 bases between them. This CDR3 spans 19 amino acids. Looked up from germline, CDR1 is SGDLS and CDR2 is YYNGEE.

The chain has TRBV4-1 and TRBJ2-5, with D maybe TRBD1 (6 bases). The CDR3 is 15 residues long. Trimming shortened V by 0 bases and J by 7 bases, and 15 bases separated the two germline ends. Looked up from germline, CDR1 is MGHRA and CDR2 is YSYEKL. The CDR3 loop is CASSQETGEWATQYF. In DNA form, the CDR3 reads TGCGCCAGCAGCCAAGAGACAGGCGAGTGGGCGACCCAGTACTTC.

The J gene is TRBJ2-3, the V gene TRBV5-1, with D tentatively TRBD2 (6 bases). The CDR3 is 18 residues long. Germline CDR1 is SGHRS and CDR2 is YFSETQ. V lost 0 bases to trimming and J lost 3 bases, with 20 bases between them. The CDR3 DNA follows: TGCGCCAGCAGCTTGGACGGCGGGGCGCTTCTAGGGACAGATACGCAGTATTTT. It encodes CASSLDGGALLGTDTQYF.

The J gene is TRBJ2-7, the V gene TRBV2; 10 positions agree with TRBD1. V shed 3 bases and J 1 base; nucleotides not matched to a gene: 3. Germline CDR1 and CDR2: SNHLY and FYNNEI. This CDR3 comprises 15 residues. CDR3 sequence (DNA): TGTGCCAGCAGTGATCGGACAGGGGGTTCCTACGAGCAGTACGTC. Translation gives CASSDRTGGSYEQYV.

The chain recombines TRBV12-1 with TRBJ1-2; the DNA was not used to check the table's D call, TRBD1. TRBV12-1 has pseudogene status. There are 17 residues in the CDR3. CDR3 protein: CASSLGYPGTSPRGYTF. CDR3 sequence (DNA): TGTGCCAGCAGCTTGGGGTACCCGGGGACAAGCCCCCGGGGCTACACCTTC.

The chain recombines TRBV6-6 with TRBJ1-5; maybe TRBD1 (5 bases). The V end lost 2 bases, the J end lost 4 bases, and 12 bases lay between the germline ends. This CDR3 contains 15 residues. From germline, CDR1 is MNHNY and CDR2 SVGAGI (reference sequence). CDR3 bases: TGTGCCAGCAGTTACACCCGACAGCCTAATCAGCCCCAGCATTTT. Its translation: CASSYTRQPNQPQHF.

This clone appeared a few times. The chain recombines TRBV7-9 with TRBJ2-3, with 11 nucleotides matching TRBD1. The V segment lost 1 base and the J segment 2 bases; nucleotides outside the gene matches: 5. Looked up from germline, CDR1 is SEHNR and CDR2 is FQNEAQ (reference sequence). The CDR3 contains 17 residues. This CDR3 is CASSLVGDRGFTDTQYF. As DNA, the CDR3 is TGTGCCAGCAGCTTAGTCGGGGACAGGGGGTTCACAGATACGCAGTATTTT.

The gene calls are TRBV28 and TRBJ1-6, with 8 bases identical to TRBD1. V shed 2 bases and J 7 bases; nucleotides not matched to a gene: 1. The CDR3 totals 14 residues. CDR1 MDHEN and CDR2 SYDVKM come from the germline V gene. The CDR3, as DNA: TGTGCCAGCAGTTTAACAGGGGGAAATTCACCCCTCCACTTT. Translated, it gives CASSLTGGNSPLHF.

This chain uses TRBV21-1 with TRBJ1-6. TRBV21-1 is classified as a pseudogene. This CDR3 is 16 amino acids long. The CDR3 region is CASSKDHSSYNSPLHF. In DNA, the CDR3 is TGTGCCAGCAGCAAAGATCATAGCTCCTATAATTCACCCCTCCACTTT.

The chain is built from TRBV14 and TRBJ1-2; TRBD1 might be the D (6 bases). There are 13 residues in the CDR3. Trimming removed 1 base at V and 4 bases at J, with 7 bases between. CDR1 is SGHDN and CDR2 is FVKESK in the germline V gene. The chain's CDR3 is CASSQGRGYGYTF. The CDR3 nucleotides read TGTGCCAGCAGCCAAGGCAGGGGCTATGGCTACACCTTC.

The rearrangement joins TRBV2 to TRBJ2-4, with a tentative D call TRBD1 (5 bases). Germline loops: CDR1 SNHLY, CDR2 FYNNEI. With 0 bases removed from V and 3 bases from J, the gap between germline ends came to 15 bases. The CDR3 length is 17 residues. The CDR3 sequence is CASSEARQPFVKNIQYF. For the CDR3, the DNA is TGTGCCAGCAGTGAAGCGAGACAGCCCTTTGTCAAAAACATTCAGTACTTC.

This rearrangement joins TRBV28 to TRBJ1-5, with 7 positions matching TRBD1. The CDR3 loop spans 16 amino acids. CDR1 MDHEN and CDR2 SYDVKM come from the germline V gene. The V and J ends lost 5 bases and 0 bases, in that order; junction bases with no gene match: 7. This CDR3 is CASSLRQGYSNQPQHF. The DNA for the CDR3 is TGTGCCAGCAGTCTCAGACAGGGCTATAGCAATCAGCCCCAGCATTTT.

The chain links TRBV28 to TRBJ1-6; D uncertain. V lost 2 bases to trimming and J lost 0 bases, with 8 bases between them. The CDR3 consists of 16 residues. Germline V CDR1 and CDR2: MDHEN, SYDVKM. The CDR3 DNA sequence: TGTGCCAGCAGTTTACAGGCGAGCTCCTATAATTCACCCCTCCACTTT. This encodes CASSLQASSYNSPLHF.

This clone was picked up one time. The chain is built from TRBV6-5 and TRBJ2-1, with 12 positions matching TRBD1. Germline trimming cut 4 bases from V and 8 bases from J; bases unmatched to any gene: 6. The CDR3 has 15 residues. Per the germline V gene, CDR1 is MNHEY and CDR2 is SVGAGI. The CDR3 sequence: CASSSTGTGGHEQFF. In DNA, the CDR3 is TGTGCCAGCAGTTCCACCGGGACAGGGGGCCATGAGCAGTTCTTC.

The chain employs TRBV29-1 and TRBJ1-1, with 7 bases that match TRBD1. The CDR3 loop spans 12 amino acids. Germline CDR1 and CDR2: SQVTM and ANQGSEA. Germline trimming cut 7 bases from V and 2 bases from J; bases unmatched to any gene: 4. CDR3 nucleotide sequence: TGCAGCGCTCGGACAGGAAACACTGAAGCTTTCTTT. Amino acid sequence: CSARTGNTEAFF.

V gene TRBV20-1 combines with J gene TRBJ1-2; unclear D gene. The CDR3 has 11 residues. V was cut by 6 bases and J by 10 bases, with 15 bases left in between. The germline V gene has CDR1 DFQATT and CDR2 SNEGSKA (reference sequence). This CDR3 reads CSASRHRDYTF. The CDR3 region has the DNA TGCAGTGCCTCAAGACATAGAGACTACACCTTC.

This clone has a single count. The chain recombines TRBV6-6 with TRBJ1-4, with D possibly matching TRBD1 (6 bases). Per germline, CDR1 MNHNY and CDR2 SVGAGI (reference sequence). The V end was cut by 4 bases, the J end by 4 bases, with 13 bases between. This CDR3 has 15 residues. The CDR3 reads CASSSRTDHNEKLFF. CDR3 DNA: TGTGCCAGCAGTTCACGGACAGACCATAATGAAAAACTGTTTTTT.